This T cell receptor (beta chain) was profiled in a study of shared clonotypes between healthy human individuals. Findings and caveats of the study: As a rule, naive subsets had a larger estimated richness than memory subsets.

Remarks on this clone: Its cognate antigen is unknown.

The V gene lost 5 bases and the J gene lost 1 base, with 14 bases spanning the gap. This CDR3 is 15 amino acids long. Germline CDR1 reads LNHDA; CDR2 reads SQIVND (reference sequence). Per sorted-subset replicate PCR, input was around 200 ng DNA, representing about 32,000 T cell genomes. Here immunoSEQ multiplex PCR was the method, and the copy in TCRdb shows in-frame clones only, minus some. Among 2.5 million or so clones listed, just over 90% were seen once. The sequencing sample was made of naive CD4+ T cells sorted from blood. The subset is: CD45RA+ positively selected. This chain uses TRBV19 with TRBJ1-1; D not certain. The receptor was isolated from a man younger than 35 in good health. CDR3 protein: CASSPFGQPNTEAFF. The DNA for the CDR3 is TGTGCCAGTAGTCCATTCGGGCAGCCGAACACTGAAGCTTTCTTT. Full variable domain (missing parts from reference TRBV19 and TRBJ1-1): DGGITQSPKYLFRKEGQNVTLSCEQNLNHDAMYWYRQDPGQGLRLIYYSQIVNDFQKGDIAEGYSVSREKKESFPLTVTSAQKNPTAFYLCASSPFGQPNTEAFFGQGTRLTVV.